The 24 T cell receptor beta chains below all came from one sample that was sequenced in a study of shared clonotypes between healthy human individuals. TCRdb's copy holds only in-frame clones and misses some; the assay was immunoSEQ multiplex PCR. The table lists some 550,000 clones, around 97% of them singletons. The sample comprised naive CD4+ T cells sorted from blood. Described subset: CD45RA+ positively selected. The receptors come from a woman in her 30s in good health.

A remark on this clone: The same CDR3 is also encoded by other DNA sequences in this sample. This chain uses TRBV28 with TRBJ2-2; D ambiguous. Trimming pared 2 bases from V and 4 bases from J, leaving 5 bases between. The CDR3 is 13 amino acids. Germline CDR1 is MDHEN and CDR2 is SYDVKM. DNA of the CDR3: TGTGCCAGCAGTTTACTTAGCACCGGGGAGCTGTTTTTT. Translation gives CASSLLSTGELFF.

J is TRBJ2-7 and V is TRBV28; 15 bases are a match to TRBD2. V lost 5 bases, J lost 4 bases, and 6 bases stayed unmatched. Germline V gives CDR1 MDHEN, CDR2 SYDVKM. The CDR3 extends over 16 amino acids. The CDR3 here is CASSKPGLAGGYEQYF. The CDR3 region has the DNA TGTGCCAGCAGTAAACCCGGACTAGCGGGAGGGTACGAGCAGTACTTC.

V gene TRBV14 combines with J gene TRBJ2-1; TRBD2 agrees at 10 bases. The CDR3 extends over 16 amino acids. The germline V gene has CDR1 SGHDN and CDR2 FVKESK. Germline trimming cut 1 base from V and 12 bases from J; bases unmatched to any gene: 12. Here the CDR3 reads CASSQVLLAGHVGQFF. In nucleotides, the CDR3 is TGTGCCAGCAGCCAAGTATTACTAGCGGGACATGTGGGGCAGTTCTTC.

CDR3 amino acids: CASSSLDSNQPQHF. The CDR3 DNA reads as TGTGCCAGCAGCTCCCTAGATAGCAATCAGCCCCAGCATTTT. The chain carries TRBV27 and TRBJ1-5; D remains unclear. Trimming took 6 bases from V and 0 from J, leaving 9 bases between them. The CDR3 loop spans 14 amino acids. Per the germline V gene, CDR1 is MNHEY and CDR2 is SMNVEV (reference sequence).

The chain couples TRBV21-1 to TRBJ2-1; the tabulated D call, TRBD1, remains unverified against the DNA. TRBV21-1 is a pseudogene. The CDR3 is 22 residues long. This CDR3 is CASSNPGPRDKNLRSSYNEQFF. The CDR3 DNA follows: TGTGCCAGCAGCAACCCCGGGCCCCGGGACAAAAATCTTAGAAGCTCCTACAATGAGCAGTTCTTC.

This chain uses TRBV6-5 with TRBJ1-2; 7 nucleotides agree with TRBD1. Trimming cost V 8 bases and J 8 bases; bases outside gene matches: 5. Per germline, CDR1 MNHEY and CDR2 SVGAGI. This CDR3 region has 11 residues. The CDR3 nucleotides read TGTGCCAGCCACTACAGGGGCGGCTACACCTTC. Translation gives CASHYRGGYTF.

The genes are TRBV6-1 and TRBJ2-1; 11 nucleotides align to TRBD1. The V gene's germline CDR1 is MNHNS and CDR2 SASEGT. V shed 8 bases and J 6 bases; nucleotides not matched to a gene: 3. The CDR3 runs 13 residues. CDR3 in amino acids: CASGGTGGNEQFF. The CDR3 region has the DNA TGTGCCAGCGGGGGGACAGGGGGCAATGAGCAGTTCTTC.

The CDR3 sequence: CASSRLRGQHNEQFF. The CDR3 DNA reads TGCGCCAGCAGTCGCCTCCGGGGACAGCACAATGAGCAGTTCTTC. The genes are TRBV5-1 and TRBJ2-1, with TRBD1 matching over 7 bases. V was pared by 5 bases and J by 5 bases, with 10 bases of the junction left unmatched. CDR1 and CDR2 from the germline V gene are SGHRS and YFSETQ. This CDR3 is 15 amino acids long.

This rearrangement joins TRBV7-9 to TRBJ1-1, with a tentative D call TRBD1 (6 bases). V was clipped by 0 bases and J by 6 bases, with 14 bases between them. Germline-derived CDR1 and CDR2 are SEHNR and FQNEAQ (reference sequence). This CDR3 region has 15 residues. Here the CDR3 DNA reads TGTGCCAGCAGCTTAGCCCGGACAGCGTCCCCTGAAGCTTTCTTT. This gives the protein CASSLARTASPEAFF.

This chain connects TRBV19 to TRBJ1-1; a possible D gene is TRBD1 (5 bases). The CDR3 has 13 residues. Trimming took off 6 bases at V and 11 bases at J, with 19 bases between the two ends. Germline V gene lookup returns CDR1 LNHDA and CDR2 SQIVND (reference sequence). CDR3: CASSAEDGGYAFF. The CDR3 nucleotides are TGTGCCAGTAGCGCTGAGGACGGGGGGTATGCTTTCTTT.

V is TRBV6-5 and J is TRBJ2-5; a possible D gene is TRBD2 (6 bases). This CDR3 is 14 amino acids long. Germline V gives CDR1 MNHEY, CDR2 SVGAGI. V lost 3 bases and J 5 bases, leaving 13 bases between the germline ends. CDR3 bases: TGTGCCAGCAGTTATAGCGGACCCGGGGAGACCCAGTACTTC. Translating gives CASSYSGPGETQYF.

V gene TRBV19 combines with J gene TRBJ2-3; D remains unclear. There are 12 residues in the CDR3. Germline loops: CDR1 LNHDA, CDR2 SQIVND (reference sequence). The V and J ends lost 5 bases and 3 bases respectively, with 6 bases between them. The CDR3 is CASSPSTDTQYF. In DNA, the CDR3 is TGTGCCAGTAGTCCATCTACAGATACGCAGTATTTT.

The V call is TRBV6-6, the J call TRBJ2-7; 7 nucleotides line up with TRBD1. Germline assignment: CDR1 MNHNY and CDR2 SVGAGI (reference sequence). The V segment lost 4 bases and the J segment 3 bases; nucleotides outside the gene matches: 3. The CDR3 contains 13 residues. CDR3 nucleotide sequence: TGTGCCAGCAGTTTGGGACAGAACTACGAGCAGTACTTC. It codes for CASSLGQNYEQYF.

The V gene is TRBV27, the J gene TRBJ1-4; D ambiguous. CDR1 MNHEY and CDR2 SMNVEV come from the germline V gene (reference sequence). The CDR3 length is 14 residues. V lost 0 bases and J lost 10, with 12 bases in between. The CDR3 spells CASSLSGPGGKLFF. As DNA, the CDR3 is TGTGCCAGCAGTTTATCGGGTCCGGGAGGAAAACTGTTTTTT.

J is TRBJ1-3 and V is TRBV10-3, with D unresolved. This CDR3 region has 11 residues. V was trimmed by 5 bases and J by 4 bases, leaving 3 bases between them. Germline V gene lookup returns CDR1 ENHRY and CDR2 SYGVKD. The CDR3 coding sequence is TGTGCCATCAGTAGAGGAAACACCATATATTTT. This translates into CAISRGNTIYF.

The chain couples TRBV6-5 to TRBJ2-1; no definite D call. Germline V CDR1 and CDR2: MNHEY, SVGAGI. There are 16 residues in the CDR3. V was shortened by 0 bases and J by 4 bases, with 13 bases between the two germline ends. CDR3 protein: CASSYSALNLYNEQFF. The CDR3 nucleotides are TGTGCCAGCAGTTACTCTGCCCTGAACCTTTACAATGAGCAGTTCTTC.

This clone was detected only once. The CDR3 DNA sequence: TGCGCCAGCTCCCGGGGCGGCTCCTACGAGCAGTACTTC. Residues: CASSRGGSYEQYF. The rearrangement links TRBV5-1 to TRBJ2-7, with D tentatively TRBD1 or TRBD2 (5 bases each). This CDR3 spans 13 amino acids. Germline V CDR1 and CDR2: SGHRS, YFSETQ. Trimming removed 7 bases from V and 0 bases from J, with 11 bases in between. Complete variable domain (other parts from reference TRBV5-1 and TRBJ2-7): KAGVTQTPRYLIKTRGQQVTLSCSPISGHRSVSWYQQTPGQGLQFLFEYFSETQRNKGNFPGRFSGRQFSNSRSEMNVSTLELGDSALYLCASSRGGSYEQYFGPGTRLTVT.

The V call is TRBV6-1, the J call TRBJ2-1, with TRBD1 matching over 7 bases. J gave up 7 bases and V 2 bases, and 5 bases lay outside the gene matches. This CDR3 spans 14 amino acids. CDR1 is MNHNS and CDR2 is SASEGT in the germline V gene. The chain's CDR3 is CASSETWTGNEQFF. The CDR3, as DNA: TGTGCCAGCAGTGAAACCTGGACAGGTAATGAGCAGTTCTTC.

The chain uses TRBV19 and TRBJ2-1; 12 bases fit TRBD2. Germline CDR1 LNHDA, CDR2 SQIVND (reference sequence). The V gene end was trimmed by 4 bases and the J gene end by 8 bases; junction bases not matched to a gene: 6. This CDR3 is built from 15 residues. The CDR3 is CASSKNGLAGHEQFF. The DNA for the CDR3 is TGTGCCAGTAGTAAGAACGGACTAGCGGGACATGAGCAGTTCTTC.

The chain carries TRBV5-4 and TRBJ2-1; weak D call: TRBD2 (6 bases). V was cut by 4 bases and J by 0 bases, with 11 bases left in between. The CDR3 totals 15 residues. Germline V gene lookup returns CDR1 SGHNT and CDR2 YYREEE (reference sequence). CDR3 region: CASSHGGSSYNEQFF. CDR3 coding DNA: TGTGCCAGCAGCCATGGAGGGAGCTCCTACAATGAGCAGTTCTTC.

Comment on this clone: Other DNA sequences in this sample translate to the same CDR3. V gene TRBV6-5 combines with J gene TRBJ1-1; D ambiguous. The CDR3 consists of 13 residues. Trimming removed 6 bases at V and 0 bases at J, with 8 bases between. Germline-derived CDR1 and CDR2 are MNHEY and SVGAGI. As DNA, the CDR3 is TGTGCCAGCAGCAGGACGTTGAACACTGAAGCTTTCTTT. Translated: CASSRTLNTEAFF.

The CDR3 sequence is CASSSSGTGDWEQYF. In DNA, the CDR3 is TGCGCCAGCAGCAGTTCCGGGACAGGGGATTGGGAGCAGTACTTC. The rearrangement joins TRBV5-1 to TRBJ2-5, with 10 positions matching TRBD1. V shed 4 bases, J shed 11 bases, and the junction held 14 bases outside the gene matches. The CDR3 is 15 residues long. Germline CDR1 and CDR2: SGHRS and YFSETQ.

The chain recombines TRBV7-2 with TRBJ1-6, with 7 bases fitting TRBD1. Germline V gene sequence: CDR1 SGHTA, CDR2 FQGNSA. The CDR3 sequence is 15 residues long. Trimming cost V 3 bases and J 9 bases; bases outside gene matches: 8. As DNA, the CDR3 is TGTGCCAGCAGCTTGCAGTGGCAGGGGGGTTCACCCCTCCACTTT. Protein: CASSLQWQGGSPLHF.

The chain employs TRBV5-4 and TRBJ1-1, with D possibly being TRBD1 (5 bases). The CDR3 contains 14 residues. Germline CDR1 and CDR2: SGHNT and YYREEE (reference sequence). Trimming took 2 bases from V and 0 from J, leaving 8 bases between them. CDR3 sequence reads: CASSFRDVNTEAFF. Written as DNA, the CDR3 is TGTGCCAGCAGCTTTAGGGACGTGAACACTGAAGCTTTCTTT.